This TCR beta chain was sequenced in a study of long-term antiretroviral therapy in people with HIV. Runs used v3.0 of the immunoSEQ assay and were done at survey level. Here immunoSEQ multiplex PCR was the method, and the copy in TCRdb shows in-frame clones only, minus some. The sample contains roughly 19,000 clones, approximately 83% of which appear only once. This clone was found once. Germline assignment: CDR1 SEHNR and CDR2 FQNEAQ (reference sequence). J was trimmed by 4 bases and V by 1 base; bases with no gene match: 6. The CDR3 loop spans 16 amino acids. Sample: unsorted PBMCs, taken 1.2 years after starting antiretroviral therapy. The receptor's source is a middle-aged woman with HIV. This chain uses TRBV7-9 with TRBJ2-1, with 8 bases fitting TRBD2. The CDR3 bases are TGTGCCAGCAGCTTAGGGAGCGGGAGTTGGTACAATGAGCAGTTCTTC. It translates to CASSLGSGSWYNEQFF.